Below, one T cell receptor (beta chain) is given with its context. Its antigen is as yet unknown. The CDR3 is made up of 14 amino acids. Germline V gene sequence: CDR1 ENHRY, CDR2 SYGVKD. V shed 5 bases and J shed 5 bases, with 13 bases lying between them. The data derive from a study of a mutant IDH1 vaccine in newly diagnosed glioma. Overall study context: Earlier care involved radiotherapy, temozolomide, or both, and the majority received both.

The method was immunoSEQ multiplex PCR; TCRdb's version includes in-frame clones alone and lacks a portion of them. The sample shows 53,000 or so clones, about 77% of them seen only once. This sample's time point: week 5, during vaccination. The study gave 300 ug of mutant IDH1 20-mer peptide per vaccine dose, with topical imiquimod. Diagnosis in the donors showed new WHO grade 3 or 4 astrocytomas that were IDH1-mutant and ATRX-lost. The chain recombines TRBV10-3 with TRBJ1-5; tentative D call: TRBD1 (6 bases). This clonotype was obtained from a man aged 50 to 59 with glioma. The sample consisted of PBMCs, taken from a glioma patient whose treatment included an IDH1 peptide vaccine. The CDR3 reads CAISTDSNYQPQHF. The CDR3 nucleotides read TGTGCCATCAGTACGGACAGCAACTATCAGCCCCAGCATTTT.